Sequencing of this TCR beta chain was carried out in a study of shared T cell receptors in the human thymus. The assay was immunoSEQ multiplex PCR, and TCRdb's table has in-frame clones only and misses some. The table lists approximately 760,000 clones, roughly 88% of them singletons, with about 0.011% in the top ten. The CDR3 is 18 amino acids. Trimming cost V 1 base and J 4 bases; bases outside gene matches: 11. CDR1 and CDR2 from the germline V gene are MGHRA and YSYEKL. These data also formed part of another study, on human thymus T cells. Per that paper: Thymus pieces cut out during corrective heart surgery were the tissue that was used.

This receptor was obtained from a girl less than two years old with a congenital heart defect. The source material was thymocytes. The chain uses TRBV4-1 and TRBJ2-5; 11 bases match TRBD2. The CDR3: CASSQGLAGPSPTETQYF. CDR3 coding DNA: TGCGCCAGCAGCCAAGGACTAGCGGGGCCTTCCCCCACAGAGACCCAGTACTTC.